This T cell receptor beta chain was profiled in a study of response to subunit inactivated influenza vaccine (dated by TCRdb to 2016 to 2019). Regarding the complete study: Deep quantitative profiling of the T cell receptor repertoire was used in the study to follow responses to a trivalent subunit inactivated influenza vaccine.

Findings and caveats that apply to the study as a whole: The authors proposed that each seasonal influenza vaccination may bring in only a limited number of new T cells.

This clonotype was found a few times. Its antigen remains unidentified. Per-base quality was not reported, and no clone a single base away is much larger than it. Library preparation employed RT-PCR. The sample was run on an Illumina HiSeq 2500. Through fastp at Q25 and MiXCR, TCRdb rebuilt clones from the public reads, retaining in-frame beta chains. Identical CDR3 proteins give one entry, which carries the most common genes and DNA. The sample table contains about 570,000 distinct CDR3 sequences; only one count was recorded for approximately 10% of them. The top ten clonotypes cover 10% of the sample. The CDR3 runs 14 amino acids, cysteine and phenylalanine included. Here the CDR3 DNA is all that survives: 42 bases in frame from base 1. The germline V gene (reference sequence) sets CDR1 to DFQATT and CDR2 to SNEGSKA. For this chain, trimming is 6 bases at the V end and 1 base at the J end, and the number of junction bases without a gene match is 5.

The V gene is TRBV20-1 and the J gene is TRBJ1-1, with 10 central nucleotides matching TRBD1. This specimen consisted of PBMCs from blood, obtained on the day of vaccination. The TCR originated in a man over 45 who received an inactivated influenza vaccine. Donor details come from another sample of the same person, matched by shared clones. The CDR3 is CSARTGGANTEAFF. At the DNA level, the sequence is TGCAGTGCCCGGACAGGGGGGGCGAACACTGAAGCTTTCTTT.